This T cell receptor beta chain was captured by sequencing in a study of blood T cell repertoires in COVID-19. Study as a whole: The samples span acute and convalescent COVID-19 from the United States, Italy and Spain. PBMCs, B-cell-depleted T cells, or T cells were the source of the cDNA or gDNA that made up the material.

This CDR3 contains 16 residues. V lost 0 bases to trimming and J lost 4 bases, with 13 bases between them. The germline gives CDR1 LNHNV, CDR2 YYDKDF (reference sequence). Authors' processing steps: The authors estimated nucleated cell counts from reference gene primer amplification. Some clones are missing from TCRdb's copy, which holds only in-frame ones; the method was immunoSEQ multiplex PCR. The V and J calls and clone size come from that table; D and trimming were worked out from the DNA. The top ten clones hold approximately 6.2% of a sample with over 200,000 clones, just under 90% of them seen once.

The V gene is TRBV15, the J gene TRBJ1-5; D is ambiguous. The clonotype originates from a man aged 55-75 years who had recovered from COVID-19. The specimen was peripheral blood. The CDR3 sequence: CATSRDHSGGNQPQHF. The DNA of the CDR3 is TGTGCCACCAGCAGAGATCATTCCGGAGGTAATCAGCCCCAGCATTTT.